This TCR beta chain stems from a study of shared T cell receptors in the human thymus. V lost 0 bases to trimming and J lost 2 bases; unmatched junction nucleotides: 5. Germline-derived CDR1 and CDR2 are LGHNA and YNFKEQ. The CDR3 length is 16 residues. Clones were sequenced by immunoSEQ multiplex PCR, and TCRdb holds only the in-frame ones, with some missing. The sample contains approximately 580,000 clones, approximately 80% of which appear only once. The same specimen was also included in a second study, on human thymus T cells. That paper adds: Thymic samples were excised during corrective heart operations.

This clonotype was sampled from a boy under two years old with a congenital heart defect. The chain is built from TRBV4-2 and TRBJ2-5; 8 bases map to TRBD2. Sequencing input: thymocytes. DNA for the CDR3: TGTGCCAGCAGCCAAGAGACGGCTAGCGGGCAAGAGACCCAGTACTTC. It encodes CASSQETASGQETQYF.